This passage covers 6 T cell receptor beta chains from one sample sequenced in a study of T cells in Graves' hyperthyroidism and ophthalmopathy. From RNA transcripts, TCR beta CDR3 regions were amplified. TCR CDR3 regions were first amplified by RT-PCR with HTBI primers. TCRdb re-derived calls from the multiplex PCR reads in MiXCR, one entry per CDR3 protein. Here the sample spans about 590,000 distinct CDR3 sequences, approximately 14% being singletons. Sequencing input: blood. The receptors stem from a woman in her 30s with Graves' hyperthyroidism.

This clonotype occurred once. A much larger clone sits a single nucleotide away, making a read error possible. The V and J genes are TRBV14 and TRBJ2-3; 8 bases match TRBD2. The germline CDR1 and CDR2 sequences are SGHDN and FVKESK. The CDR3 has 17 residues. CDR3: CASSQETGGMFTDTHYF. In nucleotides, the CDR3 is TGTGCCAGCAGCCAAGAAACGGGAGGGATGTTCACAGATACGCATTATTTT. The entire variable domain, with the rest obtained from reference TRBV14 and TRBJ2-3, is as follows: EAGVTQFPSHSVIEKGQTVTLRCDPISGHDNLYWYRRVMGKEIKFLLHFVKESKQDESGMPNNRFLAERTGGTYSTLKVQPAELEDSGVYFCASSQETGGMFTDTHYFGPGTRLTVL.

V is TRBV20-1 and J is TRBJ2-7, with 10 bases fitting TRBD2. The germline V gene encodes CDR1 DFQATT and CDR2 SNEGSKA (reference sequence). With 0 bases clipped from V and 4 bases from J, the junction kept 18 bases outside the gene matches. The CDR3 covers 19 residues. The CDR3 sequence is CSARDLGGAGGPGVYEQYF. CDR3 nucleotides: TGCAGTGCTAGAGATCTCGGAGGAGCGGGAGGGCCGGGTGTTTACGAGCAGTACTTC.

The chain uses TRBV10-1 and TRBJ1-6, with 7 bases aligning to TRBD1. Germline CDR1 is WNHNN and CDR2 is SYGVQD (reference sequence). Trimming at V came to 4 bases and at J to 11 bases, leaving 5 bases not matched to a gene. This CDR3 region has 13 residues. The CDR3 loop reads CASSADRDAPLHF. For the CDR3, the DNA is TGCGCCAGCAGTGCCGACAGGGACGCACCCCTCCACTTT.

The table lists this clonotype with many counts. V gene TRBV12-3 or TRBV12-4 combines with J gene TRBJ1-1; D gene uncertain. The CDR3 covers 12 residues. Trimming removed 8 bases from V and 5 bases from J, with 12 bases in between. The CDR3, as DNA: TGTGCCAGCGGCCGGCACTCGACTGAAGCTTTCTTT. This translates into CASGRHSTEAFF.

At least ten counts were recorded for this clonotype. In DNA, the CDR3 is TGTGCCAGCAGTGACGGACAGGGGCCGAATCAGCCCCAGCATTTT. Its protein product is CASSDGQGPNQPQHF. The J gene is TRBJ1-5, the V gene TRBV6-1; TRBD1 matches at 9 bases. The CDR3 is made up of 15 amino acids. Germline CDR1 is MNHNS and CDR2 is SASEGT. The V gene end was trimmed by 3 bases and the J gene end by 4 bases; junction bases not matched to a gene: 4.

V is TRBV5-4 and J is TRBJ1-2; 7 nucleotides agree with TRBD1. V trimming: 3 bases; J trimming: 1 base; junction bases outside the gene matches: 6. CDR3 length: 15 amino acids. Germline lookup yields CDR1 SGHNT and CDR2 YYREEE (reference sequence). This chain's CDR3 is CASSSRQGINYGYTF. The CDR3 DNA reads TGTGCCAGCAGCTCTAGACAGGGTATTAACTATGGCTACACCTTC.